The 6 T cell receptor beta chains reported below all come from one sample, sequenced in a study of T cells in Graves' hyperthyroidism and ophthalmopathy. Amplification of TCR beta CDR3 regions used RNA as the template. The HTBI primer set drove a first-round RT-PCR of the TCR CDR3. TCRdb recomputed calls from the multiplex PCR reads with MiXCR, one row per CDR3 protein. The sample lists about 380,000 distinct CDR3 sequences, around 20% seen once, with around two fifths in the top ten. The source material was blood. These receptors were collected from a man aged 18 to 35 with Graves' ophthalmopathy.

This clonotype has at least ten counts. The chain carries TRBV6-1 and TRBJ1-2; 7 bases map to TRBD1. This CDR3 is built from 13 residues. Per germline, CDR1 MNHNS and CDR2 SASEGT. The V segment lost 6 bases and the J segment 3 bases; nucleotides outside the gene matches: 4. CDR3 sequence reads: CASSRDRDYGYTF. DNA of the CDR3: TGTGCCAGCAGCCGAGACAGGGACTATGGCTACACCTTC.

This clonotype was detected many times. The chain joins TRBV18 to TRBJ1-1, with D unclear. This CDR3 is 14 amino acids long. The germline V gene encodes CDR1 KGHSH and CDR2 LQKENI. Trimming shortened V by 2 bases and J by 3 bases, and 10 bases separated the two germline ends. CDR3 protein: CASSPESLHTEAFF. CDR3 nucleotides: TGTGCCAGCTCACCAGAGAGTCTGCACACTGAAGCTTTCTTT. Full variable domain (missing parts from reference TRBV18 and TRBJ1-1): NAGVMQNPRHLVRRRGQEARLRCSPMKGHSHVYWYRQLPEEGLKFMVYLQKENIIDESGMPKERFSAEFPKEGPSILRIQQVVRGDSAAYFCASSPESLHTEAFFGQGTRLTVV.

This clonotype has only a few counts. The chain has TRBV27 and TRBJ2-3, with 9 bases that match TRBD2. The trim removed 2 bases at V and 5 bases at J, leaving 5 bases unmatched. This CDR3 has 15 amino acids. Germline CDR1 MNHEY, CDR2 SMNVEV (reference sequence). CDR3 coding DNA: TGTGCCAGCAGTTTAGGCGGGAGGGCCCTAGATACGCAGTATTTT. Amino acids: CASSLGGRALDTQYF.

This clonotype was recorded at least ten times. The chain is built from TRBV5-6 and TRBJ2-7; D is unresolved. Germline V CDR1 and CDR2: SGHDT, YYEEEE. V dropped 4 bases and J dropped 2 bases, with 16 bases sitting between them. The CDR3 runs 15 residues. CDR3 sequence (DNA): TGTGCCAGCAGCCCCCCCGGCGCCGCACCCTACGAGCAGTACTTC. Translation gives CASSPPGAAPYEQYF.

This clonotype was detected many times. The chain employs TRBV2 and TRBJ2-3; 7 bases are a match to TRBD1. The germline CDR1 and CDR2 sequences are SNHLY and FYNNEI. The CDR3 is 14 residues long. J was trimmed by 0 bases and V by 6 bases; bases with no gene match: 3. CDR3 coding DNA: TGTGCCAGCAGGGGACAGACTAGCACAGATACGCAGTATTTT. As protein: CASRGQTSTDTQYF.

The chain combines TRBV2 with TRBJ1-4; TRBD1 matches at 11 bases. Germline-derived CDR1 and CDR2 are SNHLY and FYNNEI. The CDR3 is 17 amino acids. J lost 8 bases, V lost 5 bases, and 13 bases had no gene match. The CDR3: CASSTGQGAPLNEKLFF. DNA of the CDR3: TGTGCCAGCAGTACAGGACAGGGGGCGCCCCTTAACGAAAAACTGTTTTTT.